A selection of T cell receptor beta chains follows, all from one sample in a study of blood T cell repertoires in COVID-19. Here immunoSEQ multiplex PCR was the method, and the copy in TCRdb shows in-frame clones only, minus some. The table includes approximately 28,000 clones, over 70% detected once. The sample comprised peripheral blood. Receptors were obtained from a woman aged 60-75 years with acute or convalescent COVID-19. Each CDR3 is given with its conserved first and last residue. The order of the fields is D gene, J gene, V gene, clone size, CDR3 protein, CDR3 DNA. D genes are given only for firm matches. Not all rows give a size; the values are once, few, many and, for expanded clones, a class.

NA	TRBJ1-5	TRBV6-5	NA	CASHGTPYSNQPQHF	TGTGCCAGCCACGGGACACCGTATAGCAATCAGCCCCAGCATTTT
TRBD1	TRBJ1-3	TRBV29-1	few	CSVSDRVGNTIYF	TGCAGCGTTTCCGACAGGGTTGGAAACACCATATATTTT
TRBD2	TRBJ2-3	TRBV5-6	NA	CASSGRGDPTDTQYF	TGTGCCAGCAGCGGTCGGGGGGACCCCACAGATACGCAGTATTTT
TRBD2	TRBJ2-3	TRBV5-4	once	CASSPTSGGYSTDTQYF	TGTGCCAGCAGCCCGACTAGCGGGGGATATAGCACAGATACGCAGTATTTT
TRBD2	TRBJ2-7	TRBV27	NA	CASRTFISGGPNYEQYF	TGTGCCAGCAGAACATTCATTAGCGGGGGCCCAAACTACGAGCAGTACTTC
NA	TRBJ1-4	TRBV7-8	NA	CASSLAGRPTNEKLFF	TGTGCCAGCAGCTTGGCGGGACGGCCAACTAATGAAAAACTGTTTTTT
TRBD1	TRBJ2-1	TRBV6-6	NA	CASSPGTGEYGEQFF	TGTGCCAGCAGCCCCGGGACAGGGGAGTACGGTGAGCAGTTCTTC
NA	TRBJ1-2	TRBV19	NA	CASSTSTGANYGYTF	TGTGCCAGTAGTACAAGCACAGGAGCTAACTATGGCTACACCTTC
TRBD1	TRBJ1-1	TRBV10-3	NA	CAISERAGGRGTEAFF	TGTGCCATCAGTGAGAGGGCAGGGGGCAGGGGGACTGAAGCTTTCTTT
NA	TRBJ1-2	TRBV29-1	NA	CSVGGGDNYGYTF	TGCAGCGTTGGGGGGGGTGACAACTATGGCTACACCTTC
TRBD1	TRBJ1-4	TRBV30	NA	CAWSTTGYEKLFF	TGTGCCTGGAGTACGACAGGGTACGAAAAACTGTTTTTT
NA	TRBJ1-2	TRBV24-1	once	CATSHRGDGYTF	TGTGCCACCAGTCACCGGGGTGATGGCTACACCTTC
NA	TRBJ1-6	TRBV5-5	NA	CASTLTGDRNNSPLHF	TGTGCCAGCACCTTGACGGGTGACAGGAATAATTCACCCCTCCACTTT
NA	TRBJ1-2	TRBV4-1	NA	CASSPQGRFDYYGYTF	TGCGCCAGCAGCCCTCAGGGCAGGTTCGACTACTATGGCTACACCTTC
TRBD1	TRBJ2-7	TRBV11-2	NA	CASSFEDRGGEQYF	TGTGCCAGCAGCTTCGAAGACAGGGGTGGCGAGCAGTACTTC
TRBD1	TRBJ1-6	TRBV27	NA	CASSLYRGRDSPLHF	TGTGCCAGCAGTTTATACAGGGGGCGGGATTCACCCCTCCACTTT
NA	TRBJ1-6	TRBV27	NA	CASSLIFAYNSPLHF	TGTGCCAGCAGTTTAATATTCGCCTATAATTCACCCCTCCACTTT
TRBD2	TRBJ2-2	TRBV3-1/TRBV3-2	NA	CASMAGGMTGELFF	TGTGCCAGCATGGCGGGGGGGATGACCGGGGAGCTGTTTTTT
TRBD2	TRBJ2-2	TRBV5-1	NA	CASSLTSGVAGELFF	TGCGCCAGCAGCTTGACTAGCGGGGTAGCCGGGGAGCTGTTTTTT
TRBD1	TRBJ1-1	TRBV30	NA	CAWTQGQVNTEAFF	TGTGCCTGGACCCAGGGACAGGTGAACACTGAAGCTTTCTTT
NA	TRBJ1-1	TRBV12-3/TRBV12-4	NA	CAAPPVGNTEAFF	TGTGCCGCCCCGCCGGTTGGGAACACTGAAGCTTTCTTT
TRBD1	TRBJ1-1	TRBV28	NA	CASSFGHTTDRGVGTEAFF	TGTGCCAGCAGTTTTGGACATACGACGGACAGGGGGGTGGGAACTGAAGCTTTCTTT
NA	TRBJ1-5	TRBV30	NA	CAWSDRGLRNQPQHF	TGTGCCTGGAGTGATAGGGGGTTACGGAATCAGCCCCAGCATTTT
TRBD2	TRBJ2-1	TRBV6-4	NA	CASSGAGGLYNEQFF	TGTGCCAGCAGTGGAGCGGGGGGATTATACAATGAGCAGTTCTTC
NA	TRBJ2-7	TRBV7-2	NA	CASSLVVGAREQYF	TGTGCCAGCAGCTTAGTCGTGGGGGCGAGAGAGCAGTACTTC
NA	TRBJ1-5	TRBV19	NA	CASSIVGTYSNQPQHF	TGTGCCAGTAGTATCGTGGGGACTTATAGCAATCAGCCCCAGCATTTT
NA	TRBJ2-1	TRBV5-1	NA	CASSRQGGSYNEQFF	TGCGCCAGCAGCCGACAGGGAGGCTCCTACAATGAGCAGTTCTTC
TRBD1	TRBJ1-2	TRBV6-5	once	CASRTTGANNYGYTF	TGTGCCAGCAGGACGACAGGGGCGAACAACTATGGCTACACCTTC
TRBD1	TRBJ1-2	TRBV9	NA	CASSVGEGQGYYGYTF	TGTGCCAGCAGCGTAGGCGAGGGACAGGGTTACTATGGCTACACCTTC
NA	TRBJ1-2	TRBV10-2	NA	CASSEWRPDYGYTF	TGCGCCAGCAGTGAGTGGCGGCCAGATTATGGCTACACCTTC
NA	TRBJ1-2	TRBV5-4	few	CASSTNYGYTF	TGTGCCAGCAGCACAAACTATGGCTACACCTTC
NA	TRBJ1-1	TRBV3-1/TRBV3-2	NA	CASSQARNTEAFF	TGTGCCAGCAGCCAGGCAAGGAACACTGAAGCTTTCTTT
NA	TRBJ1-6	TRBV30	NA	CAWSLGSYNSPLHF	TGTGCCTGGAGTCTCGGCTCCTATAATTCACCCCTCCACTTT